Listed below are T cell receptor beta chains from one sample, sequenced in a study of T-cell memory formation after mild COVID-19. TCRdb reprocessed the 5' RACE reads via MiXCR and lists one record per CDR3 protein. This table has over 450,000 distinct CDR3 sequences, over 20% appearing once. Specimen: PBMCs or a T cell subset sorted from them (not recorded which). The receptors were gathered from an adult woman who had mild COVID-19 (a few samples of this study predate the infection). Cell type and time point are not known. CDR3s include the opening cysteine and the closing phenylalanine or tryptophan. The order of the fields is clone size, V gene, J gene, CDR3 length, D gene, CDR3 DNA, CDR3 protein. D genes are given only for firm matches. The size of a clone is reported for some rows only, either as once, few or many, or as a class for expanded clones.

.,TRBV12-3/TRBV12-4,TRBJ1-1,11,TRBD1,TGTGCCAGCGCTGGGACAGCTGAAGCTTTCTTT,CASAGTAEAFF
.,TRBV7-9,TRBJ2-1,15,.,TGTGCCAGCAGCTCAGGGGGGGGAAGCCTCAATGAGCAGTTCTTC,CASSSGGGSLNEQFF
few,TRBV15,TRBJ2-3,13,.,TGTGCCACCAGCAGAGATCTGACAGATACGCAGTATTTT,CATSRDLTDTQYF
.,TRBV7-9,TRBJ1-1,13,.,TGTGCCAGCAGCTTAGCTGACATCTCTGAAGCTTTCTTT,CASSLADISEAFF
.,TRBV7-2,TRBJ2-2,17,TRBD2,TGTGCCAGCAGCTTAACCTCAAGACTAGCGGGCCCCCTGGAGCTGTTTTTT,CASSLTSRLAGPLELFF
.,TRBV5-1,TRBJ2-7,18,TRBD1,TGCGCCAGCAGCCCCCCCAGGACAGGGCCATATGGGCTCTACGAGCAGTACTTC,CASSPPRTGPYGLYEQYF
few,TRBV19,TRBJ2-2,18,.,TGTGCCAGTACCGCTGAATCGGACAGCTGGACGAACACCGGGGAGCTGTTTTTT,CASTAESDSWTNTGELFF
.,TRBV5-1,TRBJ1-1,14,.,TGCGCCAGCAGCTTGGCTGAGAGGGGCACTGAAGCTTTCTTT,CASSLAERGTEAFF
few,TRBV7-8,TRBJ1-5,14,.,TGTGCCAGCAGCCTTTCAGGCGCGAATCAGCCCCAGCATTTT,CASSLSGANQPQHF
few,TRBV5-6,TRBJ1-5,16,TRBD1,TGTGCCAGCAGCTTGGTTGGGACAGGGGACGATCAGCCCCAGCATTTT,CASSLVGTGDDQPQHF
.,TRBV12-3/TRBV12-4,TRBJ2-7,14,TRBD2,TGTGCCAGCAGTTTAATAGCGGGAGTAGGCGAGCAGTACTTC,CASSLIAGVGEQYF
.,TRBV30,TRBJ2-1,13,.,TGTGCCTGGAGTGTGTGGACCTACAATGAGCAGTTCTTC,CAWSVWTYNEQFF
.,TRBV5-4,TRBJ2-5,11,.,TGTGCCAGCAGCTTGGAGAAGACCCAGTACTTC,CASSLEKTQYF
few,TRBV5-1,TRBJ2-5,15,.,TGCGCCAGCAGCTCCTACGGAGACGTCCAAGAGACCCAGTACTTC,CASSSYGDVQETQYF
few,TRBV24-1,TRBJ2-5,14,TRBD1,TGTGCCACCAGTGACTCAGGGGGCGCGGAGACCCAGTACTTC,CATSDSGGAETQYF
.,TRBV19,TRBJ1-6,12,.,TGTGCCAGTAGTATAGGCAATTCACCCCTCCACTTT,CASSIGNSPLHF
few,TRBV20-1,TRBJ2-2,12,.,TGCAGTGCCCTCAGGCTTGCCGGGGAGCTGTTTTTT,CSALRLAGELFF
few,TRBV4-1,TRBJ2-5,17,TRBD1,TGCGCCAGCAGCCCGCGGACAGGGGCGTTGAAGGGAGAGACCCAGTACTTC,CASSPRTGALKGETQYF
.,TRBV6-5,TRBJ1-4,19,TRBD1,TGTGCCAGCAGTTACGCGACCAGGGGGGGCAGACTTGAAAATGAAAAACTGTTTTTT,CASSYATRGGRLENEKLFF
.,TRBV4-1,TRBJ1-2,15,.,TGCGCCAGCAGCCAAGTAGCGCAGGGAACTGTGGGCTACACCTTC,CASSQVAQGTVGYTF
few,TRBV6-2/TRBV6-3,TRBJ2-7,15,.,TGTGCCAGCACCCAACCGGACATTTGGAATACGTTGCAGTACTTC,CASTQPDIWNTLQYF
.,TRBV11-2,TRBJ2-7,15,TRBD2,TGTGCCAGCAGCTCGACTAGCGGAATCTCCTACGAGCAGTACTTC,CASSSTSGISYEQYF
few,TRBV7-2,TRBJ2-3,16,TRBD2,TGTGCCAGCAGCTTAGGGAAAAGTGATTGGGGGGGTACGCAGTATTTT,CASSLGKSDWGGTQYF
few,TRBV11-1,TRBJ2-7,15,TRBD2,TGTGCCAGCAGCTTATCGCGGGAGGTTCTCCCCAAGCAGTACTTC,CASSLSREVLPKQYF
.,TRBV7-9,TRBJ2-5,12,.,TGTGCCAGCAGCCACTTCCGAGAGACCCAGTACTTC,CASSHFRETQYF
.,TRBV5-6,TRBJ2-1,16,TRBD1,TGTGCCAGCAGCTTGGGACCGACAGGGGGGTACAATGAGCAGTTCTTC,CASSLGPTGGYNEQFF
few,TRBV5-1,TRBJ2-3,15,.,TGCGCCAGCAGCTACGACAGAACTAGCACAGATACGCAGTATTTT,CASSYDRTSTDTQYF
many,TRBV5-1,TRBJ2-5,14,TRBD1,TGCGCCAGCAGCGGGGGACAGGGGGCAGAGACCCAGTACTTC,CASSGGQGAETQYF
many,TRBV7-2,TRBJ2-1,15,TRBD2,TGTGCCAGCAGGAGTTGGCGGGAGACCGTCAATGAGCAGTTCTTC,CASRSWRETVNEQFF
.,TRBV24-1,TRBJ2-3,15,TRBD2,TGTGCCACCAAGTCTTCTAGCGGACTCACAGATACGCAGTATTTT,CATKSSSGLTDTQYF
.,TRBV2,TRBJ2-1,13,.,TGTGCCAGCGAGGGGGTGAACAGCGCTAAGCAGTTCTTC,CASEGVNSAKQFF
.,TRBV12-3/TRBV12-4,TRBJ2-2,15,TRBD2,TGTGCCAGCAGTTTACTTCTAGCGGGAGCCGGGGAGCTGTTTTTT,CASSLLLAGAGELFF
few,TRBV20-1,TRBJ2-5,14,.,TGCAGTGCTAGAGATCGGGGAGCAGGCGGGACCCAGTACTTC,CSARDRGAGGTQYF
.,TRBV30,TRBJ1-5,13,.,TGTGCCTGGAGTTTAGCTGGGGATCAGCCCCAGCATTTT,CAWSLAGDQPQHF
few,TRBV7-9,TRBJ2-1,15,TRBD2,TGTGCCAGCAGCCCAGTTGGGACTACGGTCGATGAGCAGTTCTTC,CASSPVGTTVDEQFF